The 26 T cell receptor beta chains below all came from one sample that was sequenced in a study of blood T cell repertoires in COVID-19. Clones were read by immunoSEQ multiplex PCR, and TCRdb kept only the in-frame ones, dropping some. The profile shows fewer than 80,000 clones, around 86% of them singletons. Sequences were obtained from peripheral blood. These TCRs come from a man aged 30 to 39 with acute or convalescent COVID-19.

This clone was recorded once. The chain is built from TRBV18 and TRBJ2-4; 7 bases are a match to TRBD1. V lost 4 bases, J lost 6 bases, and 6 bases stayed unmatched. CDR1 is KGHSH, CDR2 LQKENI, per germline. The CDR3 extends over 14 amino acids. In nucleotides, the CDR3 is TGTGCCAGCTCACGGGACAGTGGGTTAAACATTCAGTACTTC. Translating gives CASSRDSGLNIQYF. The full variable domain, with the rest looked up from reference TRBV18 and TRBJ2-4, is NAGVMQNPRHLVRRRGQEARLRCSPMKGHSHVYWYRQLPEEGLKFMVYLQKENIIDESGMPKERFSAEFPKEGPSILRIQQVVRGDSAAYFCASSRDSGLNIQYFGAGTRLSVL.

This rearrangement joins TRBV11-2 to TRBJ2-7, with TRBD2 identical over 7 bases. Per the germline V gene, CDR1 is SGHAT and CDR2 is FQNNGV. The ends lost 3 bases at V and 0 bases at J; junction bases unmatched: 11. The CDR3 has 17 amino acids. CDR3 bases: TGTGCCAGCAGCTTGGACTCTAGCGGCCATTTCTCCTACGAGCAGTACTTC. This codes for CASSLDSSGHFSYEQYF.

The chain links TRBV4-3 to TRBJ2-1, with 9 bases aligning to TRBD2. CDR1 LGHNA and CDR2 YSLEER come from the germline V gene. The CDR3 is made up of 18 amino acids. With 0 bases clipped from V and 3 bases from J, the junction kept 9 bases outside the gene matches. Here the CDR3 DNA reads TGCGCCAGCAGCCAAGATCGAGTGGCGGGAGGGATCTACAATGAGCAGTTCTTC. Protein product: CASSQDRVAGGIYNEQFF.

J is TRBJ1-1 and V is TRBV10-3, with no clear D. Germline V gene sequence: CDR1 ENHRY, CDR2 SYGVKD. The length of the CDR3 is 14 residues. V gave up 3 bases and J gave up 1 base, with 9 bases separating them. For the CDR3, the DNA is TGTGCCATCAGTGATCCGTTCAGGAACACTGAAGCTTTCTTT. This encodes CAISDPFRNTEAFF.

CDR3 sequence reads: CASSYGAGAMELFF. CDR3 in DNA: TGTGCCAGCAGTTACGGGGCAGGGGCTATGGAACTGTTTTTT. The gene calls are TRBV6-2 or TRBV6-3 and TRBJ1-4; the D gene is possibly TRBD1 (6 bases). The CDR3 is made up of 14 amino acids. Trimming took 2 bases from V and 12 from J, leaving 16 bases between them. CDR1 and CDR2 from the germline V gene are MNHEY and SVGEGT.

The CDR3, as DNA: TGTGCCAGCTCCCCGGAGGCCCTGGATACGCAGTATTTT. Translation gives CASSPEALDTQYF. This chain joins TRBV7-2 and TRBJ2-3, with a tentative D call TRBD2 (5 bases). V lost 8 bases and J lost 6, with 15 bases in between. The CDR3 spans 13 residues. The germline CDR1 and CDR2 sequences are SGHTA and FQGNSA.

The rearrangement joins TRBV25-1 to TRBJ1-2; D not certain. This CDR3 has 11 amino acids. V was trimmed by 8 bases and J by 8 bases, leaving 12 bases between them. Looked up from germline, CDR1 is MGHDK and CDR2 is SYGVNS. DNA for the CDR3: TGTGCCAGCGGTCACAGTTTCGGCTACACCTTC. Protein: CASGHSFGYTF.

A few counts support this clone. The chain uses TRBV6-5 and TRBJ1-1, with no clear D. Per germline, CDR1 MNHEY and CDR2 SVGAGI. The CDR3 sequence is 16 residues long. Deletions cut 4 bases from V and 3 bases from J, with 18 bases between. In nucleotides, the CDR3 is TGTGCCAGCAGTTCCCAGCGGGGTTTGCGGCACACTGAAGCTTTCTTT. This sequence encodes CASSSQRGLRHTEAFF.

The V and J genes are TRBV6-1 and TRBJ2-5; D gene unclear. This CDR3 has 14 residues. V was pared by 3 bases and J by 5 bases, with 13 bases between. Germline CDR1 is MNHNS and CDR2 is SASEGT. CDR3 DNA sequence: TGTGCCAGCAGTGAGCCTCCTAAAGAGGAGACCCAGTACTTC. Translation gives CASSEPPKEETQYF.

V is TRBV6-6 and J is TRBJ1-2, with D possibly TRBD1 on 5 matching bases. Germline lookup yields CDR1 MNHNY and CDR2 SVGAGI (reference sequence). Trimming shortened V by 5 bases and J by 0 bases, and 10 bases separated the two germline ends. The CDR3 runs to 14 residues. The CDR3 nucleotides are TGTGCCAGCAGTCCCGGGGGGGCTAACTATGGCTACACCTTC. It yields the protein CASSPGGANYGYTF.

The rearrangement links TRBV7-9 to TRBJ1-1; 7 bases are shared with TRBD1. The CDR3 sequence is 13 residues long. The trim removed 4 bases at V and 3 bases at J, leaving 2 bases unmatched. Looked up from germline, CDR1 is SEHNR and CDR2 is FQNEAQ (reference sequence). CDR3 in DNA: TGTGCCAGCAGCTCGACAGGGTACACTGAAGCTTTCTTT. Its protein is CASSSTGYTEAFF.

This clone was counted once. The CDR3 DNA is TGTGCCAGCAGATCCGGACAGGGGGCTAAAAACACTGAAGCTTTCTTT. It specifies CASRSGQGAKNTEAFF. The chain links TRBV21-1 to TRBJ1-1; the table's TRBD1 call for D was not verified on the DNA. TRBV21-1 is termed a pseudogene. The CDR3 sequence is 16 residues long.

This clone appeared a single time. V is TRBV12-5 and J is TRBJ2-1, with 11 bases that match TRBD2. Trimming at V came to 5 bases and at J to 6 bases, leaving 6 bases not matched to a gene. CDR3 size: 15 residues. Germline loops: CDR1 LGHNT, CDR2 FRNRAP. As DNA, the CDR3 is TGTGCTAGTGGTCCCCCTAGCGGGGGGTCCAATGAGCAGTTCTTC. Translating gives CASGPPSGGSNEQFF.

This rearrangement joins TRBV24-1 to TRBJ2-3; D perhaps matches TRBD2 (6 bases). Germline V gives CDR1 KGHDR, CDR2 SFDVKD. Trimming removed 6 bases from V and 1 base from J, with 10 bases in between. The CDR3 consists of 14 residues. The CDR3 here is CATSMGGGTDTQYF. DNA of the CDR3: TGTGCCACCAGTATGGGCGGGGGCACAGATACGCAGTATTTT.

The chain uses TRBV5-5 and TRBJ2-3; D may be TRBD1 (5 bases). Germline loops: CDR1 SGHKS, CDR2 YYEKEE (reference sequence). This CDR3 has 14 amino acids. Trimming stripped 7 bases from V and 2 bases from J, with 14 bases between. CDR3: CASRKTTDTDTQYF. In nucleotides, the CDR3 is TGTGCCAGCCGTAAAACGACAGACACAGATACGCAGTATTTT.

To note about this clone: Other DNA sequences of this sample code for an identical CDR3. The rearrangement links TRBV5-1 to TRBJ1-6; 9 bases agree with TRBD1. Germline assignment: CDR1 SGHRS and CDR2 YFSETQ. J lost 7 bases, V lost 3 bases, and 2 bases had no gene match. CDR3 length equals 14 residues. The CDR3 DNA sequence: TGCGCCAGCAGCTCGGGACAGGGCAATTCACCCCTCCACTTT. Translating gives CASSSGQGNSPLHF.

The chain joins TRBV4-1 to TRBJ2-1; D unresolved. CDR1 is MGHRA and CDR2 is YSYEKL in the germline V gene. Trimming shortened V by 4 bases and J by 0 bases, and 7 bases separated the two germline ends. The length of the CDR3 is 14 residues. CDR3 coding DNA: TGCGCCAGCAGCCGCTCTAGCTCCTACAATGAGCAGTTCTTC. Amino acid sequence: CASSRSSSYNEQFF.

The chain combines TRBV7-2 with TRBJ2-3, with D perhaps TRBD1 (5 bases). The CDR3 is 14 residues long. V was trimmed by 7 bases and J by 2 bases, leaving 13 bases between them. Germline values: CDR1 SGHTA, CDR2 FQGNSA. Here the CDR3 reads CASTQGLNTDTQYF. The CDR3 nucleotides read TGTGCCAGCACCCAGGGATTAAACACAGATACGCAGTATTTT.

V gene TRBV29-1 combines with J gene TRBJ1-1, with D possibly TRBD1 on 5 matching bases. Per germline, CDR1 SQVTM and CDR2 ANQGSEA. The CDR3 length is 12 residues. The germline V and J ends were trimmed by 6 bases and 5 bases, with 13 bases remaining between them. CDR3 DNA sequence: TGCAGCGTCGGAGGAGGGGCTACTGAAGCTTTCTTT. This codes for CSVGGGATEAFF.

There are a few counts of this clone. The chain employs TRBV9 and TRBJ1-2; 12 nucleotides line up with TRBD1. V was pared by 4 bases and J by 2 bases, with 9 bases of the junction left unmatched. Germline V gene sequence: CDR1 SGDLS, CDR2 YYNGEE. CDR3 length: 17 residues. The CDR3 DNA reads TGTGCCAGCAGCTTGTGGGACAGGGGGCATGGGAACTATGGCTACACCTTC. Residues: CASSLWDRGHGNYGYTF. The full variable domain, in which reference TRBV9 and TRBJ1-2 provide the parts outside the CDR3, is DSGVTQTPKHLITATGQRVTLRCSPRSGDLSVYWYQQSLDQGLQFLIQYYNGEERAKGNILERFSAQQFPDLHSELNLSSLELGDSALYFCASSLWDRGHGNYGYTFGSGTRLTVV.

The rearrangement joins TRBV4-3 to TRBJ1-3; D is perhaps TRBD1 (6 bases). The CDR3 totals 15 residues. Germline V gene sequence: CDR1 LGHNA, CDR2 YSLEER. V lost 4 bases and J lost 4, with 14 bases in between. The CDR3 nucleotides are TGCGCCAGCAGCCGAGACTACAGGGCCGGAAACACCATATATTTT. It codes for CASSRDYRAGNTIYF.

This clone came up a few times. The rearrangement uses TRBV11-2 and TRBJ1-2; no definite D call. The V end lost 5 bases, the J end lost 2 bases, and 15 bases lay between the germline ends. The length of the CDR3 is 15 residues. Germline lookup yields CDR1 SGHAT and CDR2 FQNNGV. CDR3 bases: TGTGCCAGCAGCCTAATCAGGAGGGAAAACTATGGCTACACCTTC. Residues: CASSLIRRENYGYTF. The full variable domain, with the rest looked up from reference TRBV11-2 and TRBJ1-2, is EAGVAQSPRYKIIEKRQSVAFWCNPISGHATLYWYQQILGQGPKLLIQFQNNGVVDDSQLPKDRFSAERLKGVDSTLKIQPAKLEDSAVYLCASSLIRRENYGYTFGSGTRLTVV.

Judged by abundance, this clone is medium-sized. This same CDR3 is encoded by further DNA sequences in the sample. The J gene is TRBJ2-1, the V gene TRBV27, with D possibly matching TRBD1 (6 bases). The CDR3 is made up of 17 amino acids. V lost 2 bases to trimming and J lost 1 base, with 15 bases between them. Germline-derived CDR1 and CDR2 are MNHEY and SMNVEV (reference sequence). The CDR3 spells CASSLNPGVGSYNEQFF. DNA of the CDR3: TGTGCCAGCAGTTTAAACCCAGGGGTCGGTTCCTACAATGAGCAGTTCTTC.

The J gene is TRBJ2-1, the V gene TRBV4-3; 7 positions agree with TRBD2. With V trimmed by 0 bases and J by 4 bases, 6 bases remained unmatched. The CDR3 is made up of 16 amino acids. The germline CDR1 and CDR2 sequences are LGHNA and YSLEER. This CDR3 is CASSQDGGRPYNEQFF. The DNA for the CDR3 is TGCGCCAGCAGCCAAGACGGCGGGAGACCATACAATGAGCAGTTCTTC.

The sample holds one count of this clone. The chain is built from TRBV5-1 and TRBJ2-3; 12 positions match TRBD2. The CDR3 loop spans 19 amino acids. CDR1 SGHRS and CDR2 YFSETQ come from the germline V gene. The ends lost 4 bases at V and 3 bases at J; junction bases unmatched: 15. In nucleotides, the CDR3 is TGCGCCAGCAGCCCCGCGAGACTAGCGGGAGAAAGGGGAACAGATACGCAGTATTTT. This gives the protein CASSPARLAGERGTDTQYF.

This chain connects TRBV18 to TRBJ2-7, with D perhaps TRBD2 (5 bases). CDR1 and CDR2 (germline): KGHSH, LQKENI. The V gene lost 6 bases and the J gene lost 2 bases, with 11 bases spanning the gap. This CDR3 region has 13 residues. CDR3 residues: CASSDGLAYEQYF. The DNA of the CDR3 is TGTGCCAGCTCGGACGGACTTGCCTACGAGCAGTACTTC.